One and the same sample provided the 25 T cell receptor beta chains below, sequenced in a study of T cells in Graves' hyperthyroidism and ophthalmopathy. Authors of the study amplified TCR beta CDR3 regions from RNA transcripts. TCR CDR3 underwent first-round RT-PCR with the HTBI primer set. TCRdb reprocessed the multiplex PCR reads via MiXCR and lists one record per CDR3 protein. In the table there are about 380,000 distinct CDR3 sequences, roughly 15% of which are singletons. Sequenced input: blood. These receptor sequences come from a young woman with Graves' ophthalmopathy.

This clonotype showed up many times. This chain joins TRBV6-5 and TRBJ1-1; 7 nucleotides line up with TRBD1. CDR3 length equals 16 residues. J was trimmed by 1 base and V by 4 bases; bases with no gene match: 9. The germline CDR1 and CDR2 sequences are MNHEY and SVGAGI. CDR3: CASSSHGTASNTEAFF. In DNA, the CDR3 is TGTGCCAGCAGTTCCCACGGGACAGCTTCGAACACTGAAGCTTTCTTT.

V gene TRBV2 combines with J gene TRBJ2-2, with D unresolved. The ends were cut back, 5 bases at V and 3 bases at J, with 7 bases in the middle. The CDR3 contains 13 residues. CDR1 is SNHLY, CDR2 FYNNEI, per germline. Written as DNA, the CDR3 is TGTGCCAGCAGTAACATCGACACCGGGGAGCTGTTTTTT. Translation gives CASSNIDTGELFF.

This clonotype occurred many times. As DNA, the CDR3 is TGCAGTGCTAGAGGGAATTCAGGGGGCTCCGGCGAGCAGTACTTC. Residues: CSARGNSGGSGEQYF. The chain uses TRBV20-1 and TRBJ2-7; TRBD1 agrees at 8 bases. Germline V gives CDR1 DFQATT, CDR2 SNEGSKA (reference sequence). Germline trimming cut 1 base from V and 6 bases from J; bases unmatched to any gene: 11. There are 15 residues in the CDR3.

At least ten counts were recorded for this clonotype. The genes are TRBV28 and TRBJ1-5; maybe TRBD1 (6 bases). Trimming pared 7 bases from V and 5 bases from J, leaving 18 bases between. This CDR3 contains 15 residues. Germline CDR1 MDHEN, CDR2 SYDVKM. The CDR3, as DNA: TGTGCCAGCACAATCACAGGGACGGATCATCAGCCCCAGCATTTT. This codes for CASTITGTDHQPQHF.

Many counts were recorded for this clonotype. The chain has TRBV3-1 and TRBJ1-2, with D possibly being TRBD1 (5 bases). The CDR3 totals 17 residues. Trimming removed 4 bases from V and 7 bases from J, with 25 bases in between. Germline values: CDR1 LGHDT, CDR2 YNNKEL (reference sequence). The CDR3 protein is CASSPPSPTVGVSGYTF. CDR3 sequence (DNA): TGTGCCAGCAGCCCACCCTCACCGACAGTGGGCGTATCTGGCTACACCTTC.

For this clonotype: This could be a read error, since a much larger clone is one nucleotide away. Given the absence of the conserved phenylalanine or tryptophan at the CDR3 end, a read error is likely. This chain uses TRBV29-1 with TRBJ2-1, with 7 bases aligning to TRBD1. The CDR3 is made up of 17 amino acids. Looked up from germline, CDR1 is SQVTM and CDR2 is ANQGSEA. V trimming: 1 base; J trimming: 1 base; junction bases outside the gene matches: 10. The CDR3 reads CSVEGLRDSFSYNEQFS. CDR3 coding DNA: TGCAGCGTTGAAGGCCTTCGGGACAGTTTTTCCTACAATGAGCAGTTCTCC.

This clonotype was picked up many times. The V call is TRBV19, the J call TRBJ1-5, with D tentatively TRBD1 (6 bases). Germline values: CDR1 LNHDA, CDR2 SQIVND (reference sequence). The V end lost 4 bases, the J end lost 11 bases, and 15 bases lay between the germline ends. CDR3 length equals 13 residues. The CDR3 spells CASSTRGAGTQHF. In DNA, the CDR3 is TGTGCCAGTAGTACGCGGGGGGCAGGGACCCAGCATTTT.

The rearrangement links TRBV9 to TRBJ1-6; D is possibly TRBD1 (6 bases). The CDR3 covers 16 residues. Looked up from germline, CDR1 is SGDLS and CDR2 is YYNGEE. V lost 4 bases and J 7 bases, leaving 18 bases between the germline ends. CDR3 in DNA: TGTGCCAGCAGCCCCGCCACAGGGTTTTCGAATTCACCCCTCCACTTT. It yields the protein CASSPATGFSNSPLHF.

This clonotype was observed at least ten times. The rearrangement joins TRBV11-3 to TRBJ2-1; a possible D gene is TRBD2 (5 bases). This CDR3 is 15 amino acids long. V gave up 4 bases and J gave up 7 bases, with 17 bases separating them. The germline V gene encodes CDR1 SGHNT and CDR2 YENEEA. This chain's CDR3 is CASSSDHRGSNEQFF. CDR3 DNA sequence: TGTGCCAGCAGCTCCGACCACCGAGGGTCGAATGAGCAGTTCTTC.

This clonotype was counted a few times. The chain uses TRBV24-1 and TRBJ2-7; D is unresolved. V was shortened by 3 bases and J by 4 bases, with 9 bases between the two germline ends. Germline V gene sequence: CDR1 KGHDR, CDR2 SFDVKD. The CDR3 consists of 13 residues. The CDR3 DNA follows: TGTGCCACCAGTGATGGGCTAGGATACGAGCAGTACTTC. Amino acids: CATSDGLGYEQYF.

This clonotype has ten or more counts. V is TRBV2 and J is TRBJ1-2, with D unresolved. Germline CDR1 is SNHLY and CDR2 is FYNNEI. The CDR3 loop spans 14 amino acids. The ends were cut back, 8 bases at V and 2 bases at J, with 15 bases in the middle. DNA for the CDR3: TGTGCCAGCCACCGGGCCACCCAAAACTATGGCTACACCTTC. Encoded protein: CASHRATQNYGYTF.

The CDR3 region is CSARSGGFNEKLFF. CDR3 bases: TGCAGTGCTAGGTCGGGCGGCTTTAATGAAAAACTGTTTTTT. V usage is TRBV20-1 and J usage is TRBJ1-4, with D hard to call. Trimming removed 3 bases from V and 4 bases from J, with 12 bases in between. The germline V gene encodes CDR1 DFQATT and CDR2 SNEGSKA (reference sequence). There are 14 residues in the CDR3.

This clonotype was observed many times. The chain couples TRBV30 to TRBJ1-1; D unclear. The CDR3 is made up of 15 amino acids. V was cut by 1 base and J by 3 bases, with 15 bases left in between. From germline, CDR1 is GTSNPN and CDR2 SVGIG (reference sequence). CDR3: CAWSEGLGGYTEAFF. CDR3 nucleotides: TGTGCCTGGAGTGAAGGATTGGGAGGGTACACTGAAGCTTTCTTT.

This clonotype has a count of ten or more. V is TRBV7-2 and J is TRBJ2-5; D is unclear. The germline CDR1 and CDR2 sequences are SGHTA and FQGNSA. The V end was cut by 2 bases, the J end by 2 bases, with 12 bases between. This CDR3 is built from 15 residues. The CDR3 region is CASSLPLGPQETQYF. Written as DNA, the CDR3 is TGTGCCAGCAGCTTACCCCTGGGTCCTCAAGAGACCCAGTACTTC. Looking up the rest from reference TRBV7-2 and TRBJ2-5 gives the full variable domain: GAGVSQSPSNKVTEKGKDVELRCDPISGHTALYWYRQSLGQGLEFLIYFQGNSAPDKSGLPSDRFSAERTGGSVSTLTIQRTQQEDSAVYLCASSLPLGPQETQYFGPGTRLLVL.

The chain employs TRBV6-1 and TRBJ1-2, with D possibly matching TRBD1 (6 bases). Trimming took off 4 bases at V and 8 bases at J, with 11 bases between the two ends. CDR1 is MNHNS, CDR2 SASEGT, per germline. This CDR3 is built from 12 residues. DNA for the CDR3: TGTGCCAGCAGTGCACAGGGCGGGGGCTACACCTTC. Translated, it gives CASSAQGGGYTF.

This clonotype appeared many times. CDR3 region: CASSPGHGNQPQHF. Here the CDR3 DNA reads TGTGCCAGCAGTCCGGGACACGGCAATCAGCCCCAGCATTTT. The chain links TRBV27 to TRBJ1-5, with D possibly TRBD1 on 6 matching bases. V lost 5 bases and J lost 2, with 10 bases in between. The CDR3 runs 14 residues. CDR1 and CDR2 from the germline V gene are MNHEY and SMNVEV (reference sequence).

This clonotype was observed a few times. The genes are TRBV20-1 and TRBJ1-2; tentatively, D is TRBD1 (5 bases). Germline CDR1 is DFQATT and CDR2 is SNEGSKA (reference sequence). CDR3 length equals 16 residues. Trimming left V 0 bases short and J 0 bases short, with 14 bases between. The CDR3 DNA sequence: TGCAGTGCTAGAGATAGAGGGGCAGGCCCTAACTATGGCTACACCTTC. Protein: CSARDRGAGPNYGYTF.

In this sample, this clonotype turned up many times. This chain uses TRBV30 with TRBJ1-6; D gene ambiguous. Trimming removed 0 bases at V and 9 bases at J, with 12 bases between. The length of the CDR3 is 14 residues. Germline CDR1 GTSNPN, CDR2 SVGIG (reference sequence). Here the CDR3 reads CAWSVDRGPSPLHF. CDR3 in DNA: TGTGCCTGGAGTGTTGACCGAGGCCCTTCACCCCTCCACTTT.

This clonotype occurred a few times. This sequence joins TRBV27 and TRBJ2-7; 8 bases are shared with TRBD1. Germline lookup yields CDR1 MNHEY and CDR2 SMNVEV (reference sequence). The CDR3 covers 14 residues. The J segment lost 3 bases and the V segment lost 3 bases, leaving 4 bases of the junction unmatched. Written as DNA, the CDR3 is TGTGCCAGCAGTTTCCCTACAGGGGGCTACGAGCAGTACTTC. Its protein is CASSFPTGGYEQYF.

J is TRBJ2-1 and V is TRBV7-9; no firm D call. The CDR3 runs 13 residues. The V end was cut by 5 bases, the J end by 5 bases, with 10 bases between. Germline-derived CDR1 and CDR2 are SEHNR and FQNEAQ (reference sequence). The CDR3 DNA reads TGTGCCAGCAGCCCTCCGTCGGACAATGAGCAGTTCTTC. This sequence encodes CASSPPSDNEQFF.

This sequence joins TRBV12-3 or TRBV12-4 and TRBJ2-1, with D perhaps TRBD1 (6 bases). The CDR3 is made up of 13 amino acids. The V and J ends lost 6 bases and 7 bases respectively, with 13 bases between them. The CDR3 DNA follows: TGTGCCAGCAGCCGGGACACTGGGAATGAGCAGTTCTTC. This encodes CASSRDTGNEQFF.

Comments on this clonotype: A much more abundant neighbour one base away suggests this may be a read error. In DNA, the CDR3 is TGTGCCAGCATCGCACAGGGTTCGGACACTGAAGCTTTCTTT. Amino acid sequence: CASIAQGSDTEAFF. The V gene is TRBV12-3 or TRBV12-4, the J gene TRBJ1-1; tentative D call: TRBD1 (6 bases). Trimming took 7 bases from V and 3 from J, leaving 15 bases between them. The CDR3 consists of 14 residues.

The chain has TRBV9 and TRBJ2-2, with D possibly being TRBD2 (6 bases). The CDR3 runs 16 residues. Germline CDR1 is SGDLS and CDR2 is YYNGEE. With 7 bases removed from V and 4 bases from J, the gap between germline ends came to 20 bases. The CDR3: CASHVDGGTSTGELFF. In nucleotides, the CDR3 is TGTGCCAGCCATGTTGATGGGGGGACGAGCACCGGGGAGCTGTTTTTT.

This clonotype was found many times. V is TRBV12-3 or TRBV12-4 and J is TRBJ1-1; 7 nucleotides align to TRBD1. The CDR3 has 13 amino acids. Trimming cost V 3 bases and J 6 bases; bases outside gene matches: 4. CDR3 sequence (DNA): TGTGCCAGCAGTTTTGGGACAGTATCTGAAGCTTTCTTT. Its protein product is CASSFGTVSEAFF.

This clonotype was recorded many times. The chain combines TRBV2 with TRBJ1-4; no firm D call. Germline CDR1 is SNHLY and CDR2 is FYNNEI. Trimming took 7 bases from V and 8 from J, leaving 17 bases between them. The CDR3 length is 14 residues. The CDR3 here is CASIYTSAGEKLFF. Written as DNA, the CDR3 is TGTGCCAGCATCTACACATCGGCGGGAGAAAAACTGTTTTTT.